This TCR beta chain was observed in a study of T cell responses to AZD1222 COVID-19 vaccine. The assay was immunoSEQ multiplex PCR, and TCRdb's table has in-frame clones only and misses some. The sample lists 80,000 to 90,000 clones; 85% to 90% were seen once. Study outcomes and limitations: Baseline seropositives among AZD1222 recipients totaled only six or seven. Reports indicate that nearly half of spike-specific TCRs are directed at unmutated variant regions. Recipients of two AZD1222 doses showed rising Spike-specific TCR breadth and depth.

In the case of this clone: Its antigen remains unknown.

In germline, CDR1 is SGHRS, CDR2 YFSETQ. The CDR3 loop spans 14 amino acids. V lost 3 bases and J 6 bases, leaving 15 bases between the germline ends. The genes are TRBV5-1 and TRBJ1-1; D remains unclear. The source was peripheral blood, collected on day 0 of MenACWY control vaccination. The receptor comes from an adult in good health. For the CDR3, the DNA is TGCGCCAGCAGCTCCGGGTCCGAAGTTCCTGAAGCTTTCTTT. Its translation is CASSSGSEVPEAFF.